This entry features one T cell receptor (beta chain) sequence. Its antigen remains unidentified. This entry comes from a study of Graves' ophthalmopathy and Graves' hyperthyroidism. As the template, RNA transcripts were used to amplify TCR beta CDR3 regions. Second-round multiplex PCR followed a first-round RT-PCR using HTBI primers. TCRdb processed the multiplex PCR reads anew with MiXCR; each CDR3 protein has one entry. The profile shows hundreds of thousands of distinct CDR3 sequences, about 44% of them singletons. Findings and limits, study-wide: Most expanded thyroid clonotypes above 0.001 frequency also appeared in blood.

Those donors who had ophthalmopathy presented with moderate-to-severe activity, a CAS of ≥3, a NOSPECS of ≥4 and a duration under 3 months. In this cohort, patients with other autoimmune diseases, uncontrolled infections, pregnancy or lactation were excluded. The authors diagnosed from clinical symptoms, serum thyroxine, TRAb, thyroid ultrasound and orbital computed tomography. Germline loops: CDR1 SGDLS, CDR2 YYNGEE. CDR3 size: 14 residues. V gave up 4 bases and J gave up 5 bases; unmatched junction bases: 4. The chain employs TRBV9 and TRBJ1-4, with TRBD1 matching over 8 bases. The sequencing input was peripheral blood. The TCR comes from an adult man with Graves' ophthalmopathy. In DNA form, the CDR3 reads TGTGCCAGCAGCAGGACAGGGAAGAATGAAAAACTGTTTTTT. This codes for CASSRTGKNEKLFF.